A single sample is the source of the 28 T cell receptor beta chains below, sequenced in a study of beta chain features in type 1 diabetes. Every bit of the isolated RNA underwent reverse transcription, so sequencing read expressed TCRB transcripts. Sequencing used immunoSEQ multiplex PCR; TCRdb keeps in-frame clones, though not all of them. The repertoire holds about 900,000 clones, 17% seen once, with 0.023% in the top ten. Sequenced: naive CD4+ T cells from blood. These receptors were obtained from a woman aged 18-35 years in good health.

This sequence joins TRBV5-8 and TRBJ2-1; TRBD1 is a possible D gene (5 bases). The CDR3 is 16 amino acids. V dropped 5 bases and J dropped 4 bases, with 19 bases sitting between them. Germline lookup yields CDR1 SGHTS and CDR2 YDEGEE. The CDR3 reads CASRFRAVDSYNEQFF. DNA of the CDR3: TGTGCCAGCAGGTTCCGCGCCGTAGACAGTTACAATGAGCAGTTCTTC.

This clone was seen a few times. V is TRBV7-8 and J is TRBJ2-2, with D tentatively TRBD2 (6 bases). V lost 2 bases to trimming and J lost 4 bases, with 11 bases between them. The CDR3 has 15 residues. Germline V gives CDR1 SGHVS, CDR2 FQNEAQ. The CDR3 DNA sequence: TGTGCCAGCAGCTTAAATGGAGGGATCACCGGGGAGCTGTTTTTT. Translation gives CASSLNGGITGELFF.

This clone was seen a handful of times. The rearrangement uses TRBV6-6 and TRBJ2-7, with 7 bases that match TRBD2. The ends lost 5 bases at V and 1 base at J; junction bases unmatched: 5. Germline V CDR1 and CDR2: MNHNY, SVGAGI (reference sequence). This CDR3 comprises 14 residues. This CDR3 reads CASSDRGGSYEQYF. In DNA form, the CDR3 reads TGTGCCAGCAGTGACCGCGGGGGTTCCTACGAGCAGTACTTC.

The chain uses TRBV6-5 and TRBJ2-7; TRBD2 matches at 8 bases. Germline CDR1 MNHEY, CDR2 SVGAGI. With 2 bases clipped from V and 3 bases from J, the junction kept 3 bases outside the gene matches. The CDR3 runs to 14 residues. The chain's CDR3 is CASSYTSGHYEQYF. The DNA for the CDR3 is TGTGCCAGCAGTTACACTAGCGGCCACTACGAGCAGTACTTC.

The genes are TRBV11-3 and TRBJ2-5; D is possibly TRBD2 (6 bases). Germline-derived CDR1 and CDR2 are SGHNT and YENEEA. The CDR3 is made up of 15 amino acids. Trimming pared 4 bases from V and 5 bases from J, leaving 17 bases between. The CDR3 loop reads CASSYLVAARETQYF. The CDR3 DNA sequence: TGTGCCAGCAGCTACCTTGTAGCGGCGAGGGAGACCCAGTACTTC.

A few counts support this clone. V and J are TRBV29-1 and TRBJ2-3; D remains unclear. Germline CDR1 reads SQVTM; CDR2 reads ANQGSEA. V was cut by 1 base and J by 4 bases, with 12 bases left in between. CDR3 length: 14 residues. This CDR3 is CSVEADQSPDTQYF. CDR3 in DNA: TGCAGCGTTGAAGCGGACCAAAGCCCAGATACGCAGTATTTT.

The J gene is TRBJ2-7, the V gene TRBV11-3; a possible D gene is TRBD2 (7 bases). Deletions cut 5 bases from V and 2 bases from J, with 13 bases between. The CDR3 covers 14 residues. Germline assignment: CDR1 SGHNT and CDR2 YENEEA. CDR3 amino acids: CASSPGGRPYEQYF. The CDR3 DNA sequence: TGTGCCAGCAGCCCGGGGGGCCGTCCCTACGAGCAGTACTTC.

This clone occurred a few times. V and J are TRBV6-6 and TRBJ2-1, with D perhaps TRBD2 (6 bases). The germline gives CDR1 MNHNY, CDR2 SVGAGI (reference sequence). The V end lost 6 bases, the J end lost 8 bases, and 11 bases lay between the germline ends. This CDR3 is 12 amino acids long. The CDR3 loop is CASSGWRDEQFF. The CDR3 DNA follows: TGTGCCAGCAGCGGCTGGAGGGATGAGCAGTTCTTC.

This clone has just a few counts. The chain joins TRBV10-3 to TRBJ2-1; D is ambiguous. The V gene's germline CDR1 is ENHRY and CDR2 SYGVKD. With 3 bases removed from V and 6 bases from J, the gap between germline ends came to 12 bases. The CDR3 runs to 14 residues. CDR3 region: CAISDDRQSNEQFF. The CDR3 DNA follows: TGTGCCATCAGTGATGATCGGCAAAGCAATGAGCAGTTCTTC.

There are a few counts of this clone. The V gene is TRBV11-2, the J gene TRBJ2-7; D not certain. CDR1 and CDR2 (germline): SGHAT, FQNNGV. There are 11 residues in the CDR3. Trimming took off 1 base at V and 5 bases at J, with 3 bases between the two ends. The CDR3 is CASSLVHEQYF. The CDR3 coding sequence is TGTGCCAGCAGCTTAGTCCACGAGCAGTACTTC.

This clone turned up a few times. J is TRBJ2-1 and V is TRBV7-2; no reliable D call. The CDR3 is made up of 13 amino acids. V was trimmed by 3 bases and J by 8 bases, leaving 11 bases between them. Germline CDR1 is SGHTA and CDR2 is FQGNSA. CDR3: CASSLGRVHEQFF. The CDR3 nucleotides are TGTGCCAGCAGCTTGGGTAGGGTGCATGAGCAGTTCTTC.

The chain is built from TRBV11-3 and TRBJ2-1; 10 bases align to TRBD2. CDR1 SGHNT and CDR2 YENEEA come from the germline V gene. V gave up 1 base and J gave up 4 bases; unmatched junction bases: 7. The CDR3 is 17 amino acids. The CDR3 loop is CASSLASSGSIYNEQFF. The DNA of the CDR3 is TGTGCCAGCAGCTTAGCCTCTAGCGGGAGCATATACAATGAGCAGTTCTTC.

The sample holds a few counts of this clone. The J gene is TRBJ2-3, the V gene TRBV11-1, with TRBD2 identical over 9 bases. Per the germline V gene, CDR1 is SGHAT and CDR2 is FQDESV (reference sequence). The length of the CDR3 is 16 residues. The trim removed 5 bases at V and 1 base at J, leaving 7 bases unmatched. CDR3 bases: TGTGCCAGCAGCCTCCCTAGCGGGGCCCGCACAGATACGCAGTATTTT. It encodes CASSLPSGARTDTQYF.

This clone was picked up a small number of times. V is TRBV27 and J is TRBJ1-2; TRBD1 aligns across 10 bases. The J segment lost 8 bases and the V segment lost 8 bases, leaving 11 bases of the junction unmatched. This CDR3 has 14 residues. The germline V gene has CDR1 MNHEY and CDR2 SMNVEV (reference sequence). CDR3: CASGTRDRGRGYTF. The CDR3 nucleotides read TGTGCCAGCGGGACCCGGGACAGGGGCCGAGGCTACACCTTC.

This clone has just one count. The chain employs TRBV20-1 and TRBJ2-1; TRBD1 matches at 7 bases. Per the germline V gene, CDR1 is DFQATT and CDR2 is SNEGSKA (reference sequence). This CDR3 is 11 amino acids long. V shed 6 bases, J shed 7 bases, and the junction held 3 bases outside the gene matches. The CDR3 coding sequence is TGCAGTGCCCTCAGGGGGAATGAGCAGTTCTTC. This translates into CSALRGNEQFF.

The chain couples TRBV4-3 to TRBJ2-5; maybe TRBD2 (5 bases). V lost 1 base to trimming and J lost 5 bases, with 11 bases between them. The CDR3 spans 14 residues. Germline V CDR1 and CDR2: LGHNA, YSLEER. CDR3 residues: CASSQAPSRETQYF. The CDR3 nucleotides are TGCGCCAGCAGCCAAGCCCCTAGCAGGGAGACCCAGTACTTC.

V usage is TRBV27 and J usage is TRBJ1-4, with D maybe TRBD1 (5 bases). Germline CDR1 reads MNHEY; CDR2 reads SMNVEV (reference sequence). This CDR3 is built from 13 residues. The V gene lost 2 bases and the J gene lost 7 bases, with 8 bases spanning the gap. The CDR3 region is CASSLQGPEKLFF. The DNA of the CDR3 is TGTGCCAGCAGTTTACAGGGTCCTGAAAAACTGTTTTTT.

This clone appeared a few times. This chain links TRBV5-1 with TRBJ2-1; TRBD2 matches at 12 bases. This CDR3 comprises 18 residues. The V gene end was trimmed by 5 bases and the J gene end by 3 bases; junction bases not matched to a gene: 12. The germline V gene encodes CDR1 SGHRS and CDR2 YFSETQ. The CDR3 nucleotides are TGCGCCAGCAGTCCTCCGCCGGGACTAGCGGGCCTCTACAATGAGCAGTTCTTC. This encodes CASSPPPGLAGLYNEQFF.

This rearrangement joins TRBV10-3 to TRBJ1-2; D uncertain. This CDR3 has 14 amino acids. With 6 bases removed from V and 3 bases from J, the gap between germline ends came to 14 bases. The germline V gene has CDR1 ENHRY and CDR2 SYGVKD. This chain's CDR3 is CAIRGSAEDYGYTF. The CDR3 region has the DNA TGTGCCATCAGGGGTTCCGCAGAGGACTATGGCTACACCTTC.

This clone was seen more than once but under ten times. The chain uses TRBV28 and TRBJ1-5, with D hard to call. Trimming removed 2 bases from V and 9 bases from J, with 8 bases in between. There are 12 residues in the CDR3. Germline V gene lookup returns CDR1 MDHEN and CDR2 SYDVKM. In DNA form, the CDR3 reads TGTGCCAGCAGTTTAACAAGGCGGCCCCAGCATTTT. It encodes CASSLTRRPQHF.

A remark on this clone: An end of the junction differs from the germline gene, which may be a read error. The chain links TRBV29-1 to TRBJ2-5; 7 positions match TRBD1. This CDR3 region has 13 residues. The germline CDR1 and CDR2 sequences are SQVTM and ANQGSEA. The CDR3 loop reads CSVEGQDQETQYF. CDR3 coding DNA: TGCAGCGTAGAAGGACAGGATCAAGAGACCCAGTACTTC.

This clone was seen more than once but under ten times. The V and J genes are TRBV6-6 and TRBJ1-5; perhaps TRBD1 as D (5 bases). This CDR3 region has 14 residues. The V end lost 6 bases, the J end lost 3 bases, and 12 bases lay between the germline ends. Germline V gives CDR1 MNHNY, CDR2 SVGAGI (reference sequence). This CDR3 reads CASSQGGDNQPQHF. The CDR3 coding sequence is TGTGCCAGCAGCCAGGGTGGAGACAATCAGCCCCAGCATTTT.

The chain has TRBV7-9 and TRBJ2-5; 7 bases map to TRBD1. Per the germline V gene, CDR1 is SEHNR and CDR2 is FQNEAQ (reference sequence). Trimming cost V 2 bases and J 7 bases; bases outside gene matches: 16. The CDR3 length is 17 residues. The CDR3: CASSLFSRGLSDWTQYF. Written as DNA, the CDR3 is TGTGCCAGCAGCTTATTTTCCAGGGGGTTGTCTGATTGGACCCAGTACTTC.

The chain carries TRBV2 and TRBJ2-3; 9 nucleotides line up with TRBD2. Trimming removed 7 bases from V and 4 bases from J; junction bases left unmatched: 6. Germline-derived CDR1 and CDR2 are SNHLY and FYNNEI. The CDR3 contains 14 residues. The chain's CDR3 is CASTPSGASDTQYF. The CDR3 DNA reads TGTGCCAGCACGCCTAGCGGGGCGTCAGATACGCAGTATTTT.

This clone was observed a handful of times. The V and J genes are TRBV2 and TRBJ2-3, with 10 bases lining up with TRBD2. The CDR3 totals 17 residues. Germline V CDR1 and CDR2: SNHLY, FYNNEI. V lost 8 bases to trimming and J lost 3 bases; unmatched junction nucleotides: 14. The CDR3 sequence: CASHAPASGSYTDTQYF. CDR3 DNA sequence: TGTGCCAGCCACGCCCCGGCTAGCGGGAGTTATACAGATACGCAGTATTTT.

This clone was observed a few times. Additional DNA sequences in this sample encode the identical CDR3. This sequence joins TRBV19 and TRBJ1-5; 7 bases agree with TRBD1. This CDR3 spans 14 amino acids. The V gene end was trimmed by 3 bases and the J gene end by 7 bases; junction bases not matched to a gene: 6. Germline V gene sequence: CDR1 LNHDA, CDR2 SQIVND (reference sequence). The CDR3 bases are TGTGCCAGTAGTATCACATCACAGGGGCAGCCCCAGCATTTT. Its translation: CASSITSQGQPQHF.

This clone was recorded at least ten times. The rearrangement links TRBV10-3 to TRBJ2-1; D is ambiguous. The germline CDR1 and CDR2 sequences are ENHRY and SYGVKD. V shed 4 bases and J shed 6 bases, with 4 bases lying between them. The CDR3 contains 11 residues. CDR3 loop: CAISGRNEQFF. CDR3 in DNA: TGTGCCATCAGTGGTCGCAATGAGCAGTTCTTC.

The chain joins TRBV7-9 to TRBJ2-2, with no clear D. The CDR3 extends over 14 amino acids. Germline V gene lookup returns CDR1 SEHNR and CDR2 FQNEAQ (reference sequence). V lost 3 bases and J 0 bases, leaving 5 bases between the germline ends. As DNA, the CDR3 is TGTGCCAGCAGCTTGACATCGAACACCGGGGAGCTGTTTTTT. It encodes CASSLTSNTGELFF. Supplemented by reference TRBV7-9 and TRBJ2-2, the full variable domain reads DTGVSQNPRHKITKRGQNVTFRCDPISEHNRLYWYRQTLGQGPEFLTYFQNEAQLEKSRLLSDRFSAERPKGSFSTLEIQRTEQGDSAMYLCASSLTSNTGELFFGEGSRLTVL.